This T cell receptor beta chain was observed in a study of cytotoxic CD8 clonotypes in ibrutinib-treated CLL. Overall study: Responses: roughly 25 partial, 2 complete; after median about 68 months, about 15 stayed remitted, approximately twelve progressed.

Regarding this clone: The antigen remains undetermined.

Cryopreserved PBMCs were the source of about 2.2 micrograms of genomic DNA, which went to TCR beta libraries. The germline V gene has CDR1 MDHEN and CDR2 SYDVKM. V shed 7 bases and J shed 0 bases, with 24 bases lying between them. The length of the CDR3 is 19 residues. Only in-frame clones appear in the TCRdb table, and some are missing; sequencing was by immunoSEQ multiplex PCR. This table holds 200,000 or so clones, 79% found once. Broader study findings: Shared public clonotypes were rare, and on treatment they either got smaller or stayed the same.

Sequencing used PBMCs, obtained after 12 months of ibrutinib treatment. The receptor comes from a human donor with chronic lymphocytic leukemia. V gene TRBV28 combines with J gene TRBJ1-4, with D perhaps matching TRBD1 (6 bases). Here the CDR3 DNA reads TGTGCCAGCAAACTCAGTACCGGGACACCACTTTCAACTAATGAAAAACTGTTTTTT. Protein: CASKLSTGTPLSTNEKLFF.